This T cell receptor (beta chain) emerged from a study of immune cell composition in non-small cell lung cancer. There are a few counts of this clone. Antigen: not known. Here immunoSEQ multiplex PCR was the method, and the copy in TCRdb shows in-frame clones only, minus some. The sample records a few thousand clones, roughly four fifths being singletons. Normal lung was taken at the farthest possible site, at least 3 cm from tumour. Template was genomic DNA from frozen, unsorted single-cell suspensions. The study, taken as a whole, reports: Tumour TCR-beta clonality was not significantly tied to smoking pack-years.

The receptor was derived from a human donor with non-small cell lung cancer. The sequencing input was non-adjacent lung tissue.

As DNA, the CDR3 is TGTGCCAGCAGCCCCGGACAGGACTATGGCTACACCTTC. This encodes CASSPGQDYGYTF. V gene TRBV11-2 combines with J gene TRBJ1-2; 7 bases fit TRBD1. Trimming removed 5 bases from V and 3 bases from J; junction bases left unmatched: 3. The germline V gene has CDR1 SGHAT and CDR2 FQNNGV. The CDR3 is made up of 13 amino acids.